This entry lists 24 T cell receptor beta chains sequenced from one sample in a study of T cells in localized non-small cell lung cancer. Produced via immunoSEQ multiplex PCR; TCRdb's table is partial and in-frame only. The sample holds 70,000 to 90,000 clones, 80% seen once. Sequenced here: peripheral blood, sampled before any cancer treatment. The receptors were sampled from a female donor of 60 years or more with stage I lung adenocarcinoma.

The CDR3 reads CASKIDSNEQFF. The CDR3 nucleotides read TGTGCCAGCAAAATCGACAGCAATGAGCAGTTCTTC. The J gene is TRBJ2-1, the V gene TRBV7-9, with a possible D match to TRBD1 (5 bases). The CDR3 has 12 amino acids. Per germline, CDR1 SEHNR and CDR2 FQNEAQ (reference sequence). Trimming pared 7 bases from V and 6 bases from J, leaving 10 bases between. Complete variable domain (other parts from reference TRBV7-9 and TRBJ2-1): DTGVSQNPRHKITKRGQNVTFRCDPISEHNRLYWYRQTLGQGPEFLTYFQNEAQLEKSRLLSDRFSAERPKGSFSTLEIQRTEQGDSAMYLCASKIDSNEQFFGPGTRLTVL.

This chain links TRBV6-5 with TRBJ1-2; perhaps TRBD1 as D (5 bases). This CDR3 has 14 amino acids. Trimming shortened V by 0 bases and J by 4 bases, and 9 bases separated the two germline ends. CDR1 and CDR2 (germline): MNHEY, SVGAGI. CDR3 sequence: CASSYSGESYGYTF. CDR3 DNA sequence: TGTGCCAGCAGTTACTCGGGGGAGAGCTATGGCTACACCTTC.

This clone was seen once. The rearrangement joins TRBV5-6 to TRBJ2-7; TRBD1 agrees at 10 bases. The V and J ends lost 4 bases and 3 bases, in that order; junction bases with no gene match: 4. CDR1 SGHDT and CDR2 YYEEEE come from the germline V gene. This CDR3 region has 14 residues. The chain's CDR3 is CASSPGQGGYEQYF. CDR3 bases: TGTGCCAGCAGCCCCGGACAGGGGGGCTACGAGCAGTACTTC.

The chain carries TRBV28 and TRBJ1-1; no definite D call. This CDR3 is built from 14 residues. V was clipped by 2 bases and J by 0 bases, with 7 bases between them. Germline V gives CDR1 MDHEN, CDR2 SYDVKM. The CDR3 coding sequence is TGTGCCAGCAGTTTAACGAGAATGAACACTGAAGCTTTCTTT. It codes for CASSLTRMNTEAFF.

This chain connects TRBV9 to TRBJ1-3; D remains unclear. The CDR3 is 17 amino acids. Trimming removed 0 bases at V and 0 bases at J, with 13 bases between. Per germline, CDR1 SGDLS and CDR2 YYNGEE. This CDR3 reads CASSVAPGSVSGNTIYF. The CDR3 coding sequence is TGTGCCAGCAGCGTAGCGCCGGGCTCAGTCTCTGGAAACACCATATATTTT. The whole variable domain, remainder taken from reference TRBV9 and TRBJ1-3, is DSGVTQTPKHLITATGQRVTLRCSPRSGDLSVYWYQQSLDQGLQFLIQYYNGEERAKGNILERFSAQQFPDLHSELNLSSLELGDSALYFCASSVAPGSVSGNTIYFGEGSWLTVV.

The CDR3 DNA is TGCGCCAGCAGCTTGGCCACTAGCAGCAATGAGCAGTTCTTC. It translates to CASSLATSSNEQFF. The chain couples TRBV5-1 to TRBJ2-1; D is perhaps TRBD2 (6 bases). This CDR3 comprises 14 residues. V was trimmed by 0 bases and J by 6 bases, leaving 10 bases between them. In germline, CDR1 is SGHRS, CDR2 YFSETQ.

The chain joins TRBV10-2 to TRBJ2-3; D gene ambiguous. Trimming removed 6 bases from V and 0 bases from J, with 13 bases in between. The germline CDR1 and CDR2 sequences are WSHSY and SAAADI. The CDR3 contains 15 residues. Here the CDR3 DNA reads TGCGCCAGCAGAGAACAGCTTTCTAGCACAGATACGCAGTATTTT. This gives the protein CASREQLSSTDTQYF.

J is TRBJ1-4 and V is TRBV18; no firm D call. The CDR3 contains 14 residues. Between the trimmed V and J ends, which lost 0 bases and 7 bases, there was a span of 9 bases. Germline V gene data show CDR1 as KGHSH and CDR2 as LQKENI. The CDR3 loop is CASSPPTASEKLFF. The DNA of the CDR3 is TGTGCCAGCTCACCACCGACCGCGAGTGAAAAACTGTTTTTT.

This clone was observed a few times. This chain connects TRBV30 to TRBJ2-5; maybe TRBD1 (5 bases). Germline CDR1 GTSNPN, CDR2 SVGIG (reference sequence). V lost 0 bases and J lost 4, with 15 bases in between. The CDR3 totals 15 residues. CDR3 loop: CAWSVGALSGETQYF. The CDR3 bases are TGTGCCTGGAGTGTAGGGGCCTTGTCCGGAGAGACCCAGTACTTC.

This rearrangement joins TRBV7-8 to TRBJ2-5; tentative D call: TRBD1 (6 bases). Trimming pared 1 base from V and 2 bases from J, leaving 23 bases between. The CDR3 runs 19 residues. Germline-derived CDR1 and CDR2 are SGHVS and FQNEAQ. The CDR3 loop is CASSLVARGILTGQETQYF. DNA of the CDR3: TGTGCCAGCAGCTTAGTCGCTCGGGGAATCTTGACAGGTCAAGAGACCCAGTACTTC. The full variable domain, its missing parts supplied by reference TRBV7-8 and TRBJ2-5, is GAGVSQSPRYKVAKRGQDVALRCDPISGHVSLFWYQQALGQGPEFLTYFQNEAQLDKSGLPSDRFFAERPEGSVSTLKIQRTQQEDSAVYLCASSLVARGILTGQETQYFGPGTRLLVL.

The V gene is TRBV28, the J gene TRBJ2-5, with 9 bases matching TRBD2. Germline assignment: CDR1 MDHEN and CDR2 SYDVKM. The V gene end was trimmed by 3 bases and the J gene end by 4 bases; junction bases not matched to a gene: 3. The CDR3 is 14 residues long. Here the CDR3 reads CASSLGGGGETQYF. The CDR3 DNA reads as TGTGCCAGCAGTTTGGGCGGGGGGGGAGAGACCCAGTACTTC. Looking up the rest from reference TRBV28 and TRBJ2-5 gives the full variable domain: DVKVTQSSRYLVKRTGEKVFLECVQDMDHENMFWYRQDPGLGLRLIYFSYDVKMKEKGDIPEGYSVSREKKERFSLILESASTNQTSMYLCASSLGGGGETQYFGPGTRLLVL.

This chain joins TRBV28 and TRBJ2-5, with 12 bases matching TRBD1. Unmatched junction bases numbered 13, after V lost 6 bases and J lost 11 bases. Looked up from germline, CDR1 is MDHEN and CDR2 is SYDVKM. The CDR3 covers 15 residues. The CDR3 coding sequence is TGTGCCAGCAGCCCAAGGGGACAGGGGGCACGGGAGCAGTACTTC. It translates to CASSPRGQGAREQYF.

This chain joins TRBV6-6 and TRBJ1-5, with D hard to call. In germline, CDR1 is MNHNY, CDR2 SVGAGI (reference sequence). Deletions cut 2 bases from V and 2 bases from J, with 10 bases between. The CDR3 contains 15 residues. This CDR3 is CASSYDKEGNQPQHF. The CDR3 nucleotides are TGTGCCAGCAGTTACGATAAGGAGGGCAATCAGCCCCAGCATTTT.

The V call is TRBV18, the J call TRBJ2-7, with 7 bases identical to TRBD2. Trimming removed 0 bases from V and 7 bases from J; junction bases left unmatched: 15. This CDR3 spans 17 amino acids. CDR1 is KGHSH and CDR2 is LQKENI in the germline V gene. CDR3 nucleotide sequence: TGTGCCAGCTCACCACCAGAGACGACTAGCAGTTCGAAAGAGCAGTACTTC. It is translated as CASSPPETTSSSKEQYF.

This clone has only a few counts. The chain joins TRBV4-2 to TRBJ1-2; the D gene is possibly TRBD1 (6 bases). The CDR3 runs 16 residues. V gave up 1 base and J gave up 4 bases, with 16 bases separating them. The germline V gene has CDR1 LGHNA and CDR2 YNFKEQ. The CDR3 loop reads CASSQASTGSIYGYTF. The CDR3 nucleotides are TGTGCCAGCAGCCAAGCCTCAACAGGGTCTATCTATGGCTACACCTTC.

This clone came up a few times. This chain uses TRBV9 with TRBJ2-3; TRBD1 is a possible D gene (5 bases). Germline V gives CDR1 SGDLS, CDR2 YYNGEE. V was shortened by 1 base and J by 3 bases, with 6 bases between the two germline ends. This CDR3 comprises 13 residues. CDR3 amino acids: CASSVRGTDTQYF. As DNA, the CDR3 is TGTGCCAGCAGCGTAAGGGGAACAGATACGCAGTATTTT.

This clone was detected only a few times. This sequence joins TRBV2 and TRBJ2-1; 10 bases fit TRBD2. CDR1 is SNHLY, CDR2 FYNNEI, per germline. The V and J ends lost 5 bases and 3 bases, in that order; junction bases with no gene match: 4. The CDR3 runs to 15 residues. The CDR3 spells CASSPGLALYNEQFF. CDR3 nucleotide sequence: TGTGCCAGCAGTCCGGGACTAGCGCTCTACAATGAGCAGTTCTTC.

This chain joins TRBV7-8 and TRBJ2-3; D is ambiguous. CDR1 SGHVS and CDR2 FQNEAQ come from the germline V gene. Trimming pared 4 bases from V and 0 bases from J, leaving 8 bases between. This CDR3 contains 14 residues. In DNA, the CDR3 is TGTGCCAGCAGCTCCCCCCCGAGCACAGATACGCAGTATTTT. The encoded protein is CASSSPPSTDTQYF.

This clone was detected only once. This rearrangement joins TRBV19 to TRBJ1-5; TRBD1 matches 8 bases. V gave up 8 bases and J gave up 0 bases; unmatched junction bases: 18. The CDR3 extends over 19 amino acids. Per germline, CDR1 LNHDA and CDR2 SQIVND (reference sequence). This chain's CDR3 is CASPGGAVLTSSSNQPQHF. CDR3 DNA sequence: TGTGCCAGTCCAGGGGGCGCCGTCTTGACCAGTTCTAGCAATCAGCCCCAGCATTTT.

V and J are TRBV18 and TRBJ1-2, with TRBD1 matching 8 bases. Germline lookup yields CDR1 KGHSH and CDR2 LQKENI. V dropped 3 bases and J dropped 4; count of bases not matched to a gene: 7. This CDR3 region has 15 residues. The DNA for the CDR3 is TGTGCCAGCTCACCTAGGACAGGGATAGGCTATGGCTACACCTTC. Translated: CASSPRTGIGYGYTF.

The chain combines TRBV7-2 with TRBJ2-7; 12 nucleotides match TRBD2. The V gene end was trimmed by 5 bases and the J gene end by 3 bases; junction bases not matched to a gene: 5. The germline V gene encodes CDR1 SGHTA and CDR2 FQGNSA. This CDR3 has 15 residues. As DNA, the CDR3 is TGTGCCAGCAGCCTCGGGACTAGCGGGCGCTACGAGCAGTACTTC. Amino acids: CASSLGTSGRYEQYF.

V usage is TRBV4-2 and J usage is TRBJ2-5; 8 bases are a match to TRBD2. The CDR3 is made up of 16 amino acids. The J segment lost 2 bases and the V segment lost 1 base, leaving 6 bases of the junction unmatched. Germline V lookup: CDR1 LGHNA, CDR2 YNFKEQ. The CDR3 reads CASSQVSGGQQETQYF. The CDR3 nucleotides read TGTGCCAGCAGCCAAGTGAGCGGGGGACAACAAGAGACCCAGTACTTC.

The gene calls are TRBV2 and TRBJ1-5; possible D gene TRBD1, 6 bases. CDR1 and CDR2 from the germline V gene are SNHLY and FYNNEI. V gave up 3 bases and J gave up 7 bases, with 16 bases separating them. The CDR3 runs 15 residues. CDR3 coding DNA: TGTGCCAGCAGTGATACCTGGACAGATGGGCAGCCCCAGCATTTT. It is translated as CASSDTWTDGQPQHF.

The rearrangement joins TRBV29-1 to TRBJ2-1; 7 bases align to TRBD1. V dropped 7 bases and J dropped 12; count of bases not matched to a gene: 12. CDR3 length: 12 residues. CDR1 is SQVTM and CDR2 is ANQGSEA in the germline V gene. The chain's CDR3 is CSAGTEGLRQFF. CDR3 bases: TGCAGCGCCGGGACAGAGGGTTTAAGGCAGTTCTTC.